Included here is one T cell receptor (beta chain) sequence, with context. Its target is not known. The PCR used 60 Vbeta and 13 Jbeta primers. Using immunoSEQ multiplex PCR, the repertoire was profiled, and TCRdb retains in-frame clones only, with some absent. The table lists about 200,000 clones, roughly 80% of them singletons. This sample stems from a study of cytomegalovirus exposure and HLA in healthy donors. General study points: Later analysis reportedly placed an Asian-associated ancestry cluster below the roughly 680-donor mean in N-insertions. The authors later linked a missense DCLRE1C variant to TCR beta V- and J-gene trimming.

Trimming cost V 4 bases and J 4 bases; bases outside gene matches: 10. The CDR3 extends over 16 amino acids. The germline CDR1 and CDR2 sequences are ENHRY and SYGVKD. Input material: PBMCs. This sequence originates from a girl between 5 and 17 years old in good health and CMV-seronegative. The J gene is TRBJ2-7, the V gene TRBV10-3; 10 bases match TRBD2. CDR3 sequence (DNA): TGTGCCATCAGTGCTCAGGAAGCGGGGGGGCCTTACGAGCAGTACTTC. Translation gives CAISAQEAGGPYEQYF.